The clone carrying this TCR beta chain was seen a handful of times. The investigators amplified TCR beta CDR3 regions from RNA transcripts. The HTBI primer set drove a first-round RT-PCR of the TCR CDR3. TCRdb ran MiXCR on the multiplex PCR reads and lists one entry per CDR3 protein. The sample records around 690,000 distinct CDR3 sequences, roughly 17% being singletons. The CDR3 contains 15 residues. Germline lookup yields CDR1 LGHNA and CDR2 YNFKEQ. V was trimmed by 4 bases and J by 5 bases, leaving 15 bases between them. Participants, patients aged 18 to 65, had newly diagnosed hyperthyroidism with a duration under 2 months. It was uncontrolled infection, other autoimmune disease, pregnancy or lactation that excluded patients. This sample was included in a study of T cells in Graves' hyperthyroidism and ophthalmopathy.

The sequence was obtained from a man in his fifties with Graves' hyperthyroidism. The V gene is TRBV4-2, the J gene TRBJ2-1, with D tentatively TRBD2 (6 bases). Specimen: blood. This CDR3 reads CASSPRTTGDNEQFF. DNA for the CDR3: TGTGCCAGCAGCCCTCGAACTACGGGAGACAATGAGCAGTTCTTC.